A selection of T cell receptor beta chains follows, all from one sample in a study of CD8+CD57+ T cells in acquired aplastic anemia. In TCRdb, the reads were re-called with MiXCR into one record per CDR3 protein. The repertoire holds 86,000 or so distinct CDR3 sequences, about 45% seen once, with about 66% in the top ten. Source material: sorted CD4+, CD8+, or CD8+CD57+ T cells (not recorded which) from PBMCs. The receptors shown here come from a human donor in good health, serving as a control. Each CDR3 is given with its conserved first and last residue. A D gene is named only where the DNA matches it firmly. Size is omitted from some rows. Given values are once, few, many or a class for expanded clones.

TRBJ1-3 NA NA TRBV4-2 CASSKTDDGNTIYF TGTGCCAGCAGCAAGACAGACGATGGAAACACCATATATTTT
TRBJ2-7 many NA TRBV12-3/TRBV12-4 CASSFNSYEQYF TGTGCCAGCAGTTTTAACAGCTACGAGCAGTACTTC
TRBJ1-2 few TRBD1 TRBV10-3 CASSELDRAHYGYTF TGTGCCAGCAGTGAGTTGGACAGGGCCCACTATGGCTACACCTTC
TRBJ1-5 NA NA TRBV19 CASTRGIQPQHF TGTGCCAGTACGAGGGGGATTCAGCCCCAGCATTTT
TRBJ2-3 NA TRBD2 TRBV5-1 CASSLGLADADTQYF TGCGCCAGCAGCTTGGGACTAGCGGATGCAGATACGCAGTATTTT
TRBJ2-7 NA NA TRBV15 CATSRGQGSNEQYF TGTGCCACCAGCAGAGGGCAGGGGAGCAATGAGCAGTACTTC
TRBJ2-7 few NA TRBV7-7 CASSWQSSYEQYF TGTGCCAGCAGCTGGCAGAGCTCCTACGAGCAGTACTTC
TRBJ2-3 NA TRBD1 TRBV2 CASPDRGQLTDTQYF TGTGCCAGCCCGGACAGGGGGCAATTGACAGATACGCAGTATTTT
TRBJ2-1 many TRBD2 TRBV29-1 CSVQGGRDNEQFF TGCAGCGTTCAGGGAGGGAGAGACAATGAGCAGTTCTTC
TRBJ1-6 many NA TRBV6-6 CASSYNREYYNSPLHF TGTGCCAGCAGTTACAACAGGGAATACTATAATTCACCCCTCCACTTT
TRBJ1-1 many TRBD1 TRBV7-9 CASSLAGTGEAFF TGTGCCAGCAGCTTAGCGGGGACAGGGGAAGCTTTCTTT
TRBJ2-5 many TRBD2 TRBV20-1 CSASQLAGFAQGETQYF TGCAGTGCTAGTCAACTAGCGGGTTTCGCGCAGGGAGAGACCCAGTACTTC
TRBJ2-1 few NA TRBV27 CASGIGPGFHEQFF TGCGCCAGCGGCATCGGGCCAGGTTTCCATGAGCAGTTCTTC
TRBJ2-5 NA NA TRBV9 CASSVGGLREETQYF TGTGCCAGCAGCGTAGGGGGCCTTAGGGAAGAGACCCAGTACTTC
TRBJ1-3 few NA TRBV2 CASSTPSGNTIYF TGTGCCAGCAGCACACCCTCTGGAAACACCATATATTTT
TRBJ1-3 few TRBD1 TRBV9 CASSPEDRVGNTIYF TGTGCCAGCAGCCCTGAGGACAGGGTTGGAAACACCATATATTTT
TRBJ2-1 NA NA TRBV4-1 CVSSQGMGREQFF TGCGTCAGCAGCCAAGGCATGGGACGCGAGCAGTTCTTC
TRBJ1-3 NA TRBD1 TRBV10-3 CAISPGTGGGNTIYF TGTGCCATCAGTCCTGGGACAGGGGGTGGAAACACCATATATTTT
TRBJ2-3 NA NA TRBV24-1 CATSDWDSTDTQYF TGTGCCACCAGTGATTGGGACAGCACAGATACGCAGTATTTT
TRBJ2-3 NA TRBD1 TRBV24-1 CATSDLPGQGGTDTQYF TGTGCCACCAGTGATTTGCCGGGACAGGGGGGGACAGATACGCAGTATTTT
TRBJ1-1 NA NA TRBV5-1 CASSLDRGDTEAFF TGCGCCAGCAGCTTGGATAGGGGGGATACTGAAGCTTTCTTT
TRBJ1-1 many NA TRBV19 CATEGPEAFF TGTGCCACCGAGGGACCTGAAGCTTTCTTT
TRBJ2-7 NA TRBD1 TRBV2 CASSKGQYEQYF TGTGCCAGCAGTAAGGGACAGTACGAGCAGTACTTC
TRBJ2-3 NA TRBD1 TRBV5-1 CASSRRGQVTDTQYF TGCGCCAGCAGCCGGCGGGGACAGGTCACAGATACGCAGTATTTT
TRBJ2-7 few TRBD1 TRBV24-1 CATSDPGTGGTNEQYF TGTGCCACCAGTGACCCCGGGACAGGGGGCACCAACGAGCAGTACTTC
TRBJ1-6 few TRBD1 TRBV10-2 CASRKGTENSPLHF TGCGCCAGCAGAAAGGGGACAGAGAATTCACCCCTCCACTTT
TRBJ1-2 NA TRBD1 TRBV29-1 CSVVVVGQGAGGYTF TGCAGCGTTGTGGTTGTGGGACAGGGGGCGGGCGGCTACACCTTC
TRBJ1-1 many TRBD1 TRBV19 CASSSDRGVGYTEAFF TGTGCCAGTAGTAGCGACAGGGGGGTTGGATACACTGAAGCTTTCTTT
TRBJ1-5 many NA TRBV24-1 CATSPGGREPQHF TGTGCCACCAGTCCGGGGGGCAGGGAGCCCCAGCATTTT
TRBJ2-7 few NA TRBV25-1 CASSGRQAYEQYF TGTGCCAGCAGTGGTCGGCAAGCCTACGAGCAGTACTTC
TRBJ2-2 NA TRBD2 TRBV7-6 CASSLSGKLFF TGTGCCAGCAGCTTAAGCGGGAAGCTGTTTTTT
TRBJ2-7 NA TRBD2 TRBV2 CASSEAAAGGYEQYF TGTGCCAGCAGTGAAGCCGCAGCGGGAGGCTACGAGCAGTACTTC
TRBJ1-1 NA NA TRBV19 CASSSWGGTEAFF TGTGCCAGTAGTTCATGGGGAGGCACTGAAGCTTTCTTT
TRBJ2-7 many TRBD2 TRBV2 CASSEGTSEAYEQYF TGTGCCAGCAGTGAAGGGACTAGCGAAGCCTACGAGCAGTACTTC
TRBJ2-1 NA NA TRBV5-8 CASSYGLGSNEQFF TGTGCCAGCAGCTATGGCTTGGGGTCCAATGAGCAGTTCTTC
TRBJ2-6 few TRBD1 TRBV24-1 CATIPTGPSSGASVLTF TGTGCCACCATCCCGACAGGGCCAAGCTCTGGGGCCAGCGTCCTGACTTTC
TRBJ1-2 few TRBD1 TRBV29-1 CSVEDDRGLDGYTF TGCAGCGTTGAAGATGACAGGGGGCTCGATGGCTACACCTTC
TRBJ2-5 NA NA TRBV7-2 CASSFGLQETQYF TGTGCCAGCAGCTTCGGGCTTCAAGAGACCCAGTACTTC
TRBJ2-7 NA TRBD1 TRBV2 CASHIRTGNYEQYF TGTGCCAGCCACATCCGGACAGGAAACTACGAGCAGTACTTC
TRBJ1-2 many TRBD1 TRBV27 CASSSTTDRDNYGYTF TGTGCCAGCAGTTCCACTACTGACAGGGACAACTATGGCTACACCTTC
TRBJ1-5 NA TRBD1 TRBV27 CASSSGTGGLQPQHF TGTGCCAGCAGCTCCGGGACAGGGGGATTGCAGCCCCAGCATTTT
TRBJ1-1 NA TRBD1 TRBV24-1 CATSDPQGIPFF TGTGCCACCAGTGACCCACAGGGGATTCCTTTCTTT
TRBJ2-6 NA NA TRBV24-1 CATSQGSGGANVLTF TGTGCCACCAGTCAAGGGTCAGGAGGGGCCAACGTCCTGACTTTC
TRBJ1-4 NA NA TRBV5-5 CASSSGPGEKLFF TGTGCCAGCAGCTCAGGGCCCGGGGAAAAACTGTTTTTT
TRBJ2-7 NA NA TRBV25-1 CASSYGGGDEQYF TGTGCCAGCAGTTACGGGGGCGGGGACGAGCAGTACTTC
TRBJ2-3 NA NA TRBV9 CASSVGTVTRTDTQYF TGTGCCAGCAGCGTAGGGACAGTCACACGCACAGATACGCAGTATTTT
TRBJ2-2 many TRBD2 TRBV20-1 CSMGGGENTGELFF TGCAGCATGGGCGGGGGAGAGAACACCGGGGAGCTGTTTTTT
TRBJ2-7 NA NA TRBV19 CASSNAPSYEQYF TGTGCCAGTAGTAACGCGCCGTCCTACGAGCAGTACTTC
TRBJ1-1 NA NA TRBV29-1 CSVRTDMNAEAFF TGCAGCGTGAGGACGGACATGAACGCTGAAGCTTTCTTT
TRBJ1-4 NA NA TRBV12-3/TRBV12-4 CASSPWGGANEKLFF TGTGCCAGCAGTCCCTGGGGGGGGGCCAATGAAAAACTGTTTTTT
TRBJ2-1 NA NA TRBV7-8 CDSSSGGATYNEQFF TGTGACAGCAGCTCTGGCGGAGCGACCTACAATGAGCAGTTCTTC
TRBJ2-3 NA TRBD2 TRBV30 CAWSLAGGTDTQYF TGTGCCTGGAGCCTAGCGGGGGGCACAGATACGCAGTATTTT
TRBJ1-2 NA NA TRBV5-4 CASSGRDGPNYGYTF TGTGCCAGCAGTGGCCGGGACGGACCTAACTATGGCTACACCTTC